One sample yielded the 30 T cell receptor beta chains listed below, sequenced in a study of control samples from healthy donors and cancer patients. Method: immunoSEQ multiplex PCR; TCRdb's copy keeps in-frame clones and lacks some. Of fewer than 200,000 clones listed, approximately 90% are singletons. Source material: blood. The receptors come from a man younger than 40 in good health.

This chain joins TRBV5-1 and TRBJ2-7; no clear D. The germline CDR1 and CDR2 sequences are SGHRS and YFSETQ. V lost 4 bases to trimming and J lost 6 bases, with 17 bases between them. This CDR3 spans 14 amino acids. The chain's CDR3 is CASSPGKGRIEQYF. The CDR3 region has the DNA TGCGCCAGCAGCCCTGGTAAGGGAAGAATCGAGCAGTACTTC.

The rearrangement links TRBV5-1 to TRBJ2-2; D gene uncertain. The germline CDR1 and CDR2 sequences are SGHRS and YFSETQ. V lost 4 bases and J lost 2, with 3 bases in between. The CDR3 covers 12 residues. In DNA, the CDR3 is TGCGCCAGCAGCCATAACACCGGGGAGCTGTTTTTT. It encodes CASSHNTGELFF.

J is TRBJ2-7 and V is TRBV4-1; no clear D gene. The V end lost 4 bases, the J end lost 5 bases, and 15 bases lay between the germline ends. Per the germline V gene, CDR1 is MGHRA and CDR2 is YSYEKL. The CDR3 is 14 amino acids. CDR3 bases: TGCGCCAGCAGCCGAGAACCGGGTTCCAACGAGCAGTACTTC. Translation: CASSREPGSNEQYF.

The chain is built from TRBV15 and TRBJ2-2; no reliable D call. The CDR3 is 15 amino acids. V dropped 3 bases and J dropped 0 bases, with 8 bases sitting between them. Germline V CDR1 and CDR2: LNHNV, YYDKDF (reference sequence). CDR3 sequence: CATSRAMANTGELFF. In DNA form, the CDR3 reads TGTGCCACCAGCAGGGCCATGGCGAACACCGGGGAGCTGTTTTTT.

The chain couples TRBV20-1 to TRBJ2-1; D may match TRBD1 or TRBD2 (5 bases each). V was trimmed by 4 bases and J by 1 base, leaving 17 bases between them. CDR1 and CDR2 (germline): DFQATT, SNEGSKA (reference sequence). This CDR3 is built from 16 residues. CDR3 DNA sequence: TGCAGTGCTAATGATTGGGACGCGGTTTCCTACAATGAGCAGTTCTTC. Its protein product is CSANDWDAVSYNEQFF.

In nucleotides, the CDR3 is TGTGCCAGCTCATTGATACAGGGGCCCAATCAGCCCCAGCATTTT. It encodes CASSLIQGPNQPQHF. The genes are TRBV18 and TRBJ1-5; 7 bases map to TRBD1. Looked up from germline, CDR1 is KGHSH and CDR2 is LQKENI. The CDR3 has 15 residues. The J segment lost 3 bases and the V segment lost 5 bases, leaving 7 bases of the junction unmatched.

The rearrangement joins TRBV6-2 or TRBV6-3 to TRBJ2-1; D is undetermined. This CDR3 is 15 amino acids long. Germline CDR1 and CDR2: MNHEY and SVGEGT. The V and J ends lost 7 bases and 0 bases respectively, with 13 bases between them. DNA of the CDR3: TGTGCCAGCAACCCGAGCTGGAGCTCCTACAATGAGCAGTTCTTC. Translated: CASNPSWSSYNEQFF.

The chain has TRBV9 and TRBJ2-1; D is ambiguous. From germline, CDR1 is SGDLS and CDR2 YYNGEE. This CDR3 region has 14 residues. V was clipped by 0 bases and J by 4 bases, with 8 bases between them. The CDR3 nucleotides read TGTGCCAGCAGCGTAGGGACGTCTTACAATGAGCAGTTCTTC. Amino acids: CASSVGTSYNEQFF.

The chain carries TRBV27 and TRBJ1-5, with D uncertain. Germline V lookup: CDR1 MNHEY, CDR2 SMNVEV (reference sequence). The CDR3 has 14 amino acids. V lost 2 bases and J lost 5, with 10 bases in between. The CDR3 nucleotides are TGTGCCAGCAGTTTAAGCGGGGATTATCAGCCCCAGCATTTT. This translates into CASSLSGDYQPQHF.

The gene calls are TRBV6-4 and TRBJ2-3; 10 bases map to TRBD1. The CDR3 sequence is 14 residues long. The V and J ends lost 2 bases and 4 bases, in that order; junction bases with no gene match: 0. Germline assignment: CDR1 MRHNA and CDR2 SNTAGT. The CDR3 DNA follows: TGTGCCAGCAGTGACGGACAGGGGGCAGATACGCAGTATTTT. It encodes CASSDGQGADTQYF.

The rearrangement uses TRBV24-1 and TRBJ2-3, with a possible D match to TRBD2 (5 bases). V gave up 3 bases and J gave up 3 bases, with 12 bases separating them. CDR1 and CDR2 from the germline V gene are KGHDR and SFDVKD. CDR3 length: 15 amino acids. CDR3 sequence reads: CATSDTFERTDTQYF. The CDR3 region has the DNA TGTGCCACCAGTGATACATTCGAGCGGACAGATACGCAGTATTTT.

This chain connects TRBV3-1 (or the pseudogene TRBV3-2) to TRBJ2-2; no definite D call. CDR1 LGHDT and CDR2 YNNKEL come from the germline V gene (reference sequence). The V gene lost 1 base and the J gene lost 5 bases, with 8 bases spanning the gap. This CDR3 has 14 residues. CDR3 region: CASSQGTGTGELFF. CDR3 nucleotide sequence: TGTGCCAGCAGCCAAGGGACCGGGACCGGGGAGCTGTTTTTT.

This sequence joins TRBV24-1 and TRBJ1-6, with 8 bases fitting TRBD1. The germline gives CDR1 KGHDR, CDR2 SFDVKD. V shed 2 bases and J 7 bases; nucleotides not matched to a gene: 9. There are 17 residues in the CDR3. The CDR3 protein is CATSDSLDRGGNSPLHF. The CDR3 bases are TGTGCCACCAGTGATTCCCTCGACAGGGGTGGGAATTCACCCCTCCACTTT.

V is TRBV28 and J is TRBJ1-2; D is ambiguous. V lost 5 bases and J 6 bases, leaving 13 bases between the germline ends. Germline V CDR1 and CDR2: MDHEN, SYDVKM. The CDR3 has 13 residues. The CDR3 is CASSLHHPDGYTF. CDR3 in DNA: TGTGCCAGCAGTCTACACCACCCAGATGGCTACACCTTC.

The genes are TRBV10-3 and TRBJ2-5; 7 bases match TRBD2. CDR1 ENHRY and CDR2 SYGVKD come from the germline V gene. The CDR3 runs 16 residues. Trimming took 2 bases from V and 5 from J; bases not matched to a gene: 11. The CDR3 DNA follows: TGTGCCATCAGTGAGAGGAGGGCGGGAGAGGGCGAGACCCAGTACTTC. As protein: CAISERRAGEGETQYF.

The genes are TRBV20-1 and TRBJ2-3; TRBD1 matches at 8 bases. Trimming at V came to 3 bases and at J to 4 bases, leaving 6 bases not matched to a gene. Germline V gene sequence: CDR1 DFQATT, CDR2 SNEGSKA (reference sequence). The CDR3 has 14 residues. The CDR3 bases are TGCAGTGCTAGTGGACAGGGTCGGGCAGATACGCAGTATTTT. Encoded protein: CSASGQGRADTQYF.

CDR3 DNA sequence: TGTGCCAGCAGTCCGAATGGACAGGACACAGATACGCAGTATTTT. It specifies CASSPNGQDTDTQYF. This sequence joins TRBV6-2 or TRBV6-3 and TRBJ2-3; 7 bases are a match to TRBD1. In germline, CDR1 is MNHEY, CDR2 SVGEGT. V gave up 5 bases and J gave up 2 bases; unmatched junction bases: 7. The CDR3 consists of 15 residues.

The DNA of the CDR3 is TGCGCCAGCAGCCCGGGACAGGGGGGAATGTTCGAGCAGTACTTC. As protein: CASSPGQGGMFEQYF. The chain has TRBV4-1 and TRBJ2-7; 11 positions match TRBD1. V lost 4 bases and J lost 6; bases outside the gene matches: 8. CDR3 size: 15 residues. Germline-derived CDR1 and CDR2 are MGHRA and YSYEKL.

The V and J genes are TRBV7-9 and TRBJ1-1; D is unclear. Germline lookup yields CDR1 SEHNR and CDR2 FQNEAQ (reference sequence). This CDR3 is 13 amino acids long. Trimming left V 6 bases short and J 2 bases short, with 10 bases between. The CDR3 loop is CASRESFNTEAFF. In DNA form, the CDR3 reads TGTGCCAGCAGGGAAAGCTTCAACACTGAAGCTTTCTTT.

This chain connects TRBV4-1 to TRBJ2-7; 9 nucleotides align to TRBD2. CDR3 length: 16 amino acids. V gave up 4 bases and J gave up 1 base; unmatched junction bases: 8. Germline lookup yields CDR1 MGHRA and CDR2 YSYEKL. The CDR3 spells CASSPGLARVSYEQYF. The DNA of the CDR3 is TGCGCCAGCAGCCCCGGACTAGCGAGGGTTTCCTACGAGCAGTACTTC.

This CDR3 is CASSIKGGQGLSEQYF. Here the CDR3 DNA reads TGTGCCAGTAGTATAAAGGGCGGACAGGGGTTGTCCGAGCAGTACTTC. The chain couples TRBV19 to TRBJ2-7, with TRBD1 identical over 9 bases. The J segment lost 6 bases and the V segment lost 2 bases, leaving 11 bases of the junction unmatched. The CDR3 is 16 amino acids. Looked up from germline, CDR1 is LNHDA and CDR2 is SQIVND (reference sequence).

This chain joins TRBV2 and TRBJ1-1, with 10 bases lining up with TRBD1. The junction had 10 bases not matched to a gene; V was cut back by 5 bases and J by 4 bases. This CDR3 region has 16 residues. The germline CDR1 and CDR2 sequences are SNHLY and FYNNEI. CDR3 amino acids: CASSQLGQGMGTEAFF. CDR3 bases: TGTGCCAGCAGTCAACTGGGACAGGGGATGGGCACTGAAGCTTTCTTT.

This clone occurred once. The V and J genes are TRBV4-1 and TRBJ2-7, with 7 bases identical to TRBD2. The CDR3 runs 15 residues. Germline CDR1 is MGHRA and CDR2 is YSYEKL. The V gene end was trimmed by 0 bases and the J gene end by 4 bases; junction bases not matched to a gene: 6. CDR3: CASSQDRGGNYEQYF. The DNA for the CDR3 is TGCGCCAGCAGCCAAGATAGGGGAGGGAATTACGAGCAGTACTTC.

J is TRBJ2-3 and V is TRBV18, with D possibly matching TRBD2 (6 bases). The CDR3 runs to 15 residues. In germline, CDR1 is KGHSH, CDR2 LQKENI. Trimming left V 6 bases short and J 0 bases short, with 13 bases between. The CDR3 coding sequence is TGTGCCAGCTCCCCTGGAGGGCCTAGCACAGATACGCAGTATTTT. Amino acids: CASSPGGPSTDTQYF.

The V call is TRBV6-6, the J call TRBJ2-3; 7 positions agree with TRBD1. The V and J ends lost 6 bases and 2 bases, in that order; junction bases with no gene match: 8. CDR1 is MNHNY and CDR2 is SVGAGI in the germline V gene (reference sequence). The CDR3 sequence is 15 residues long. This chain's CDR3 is CASSTGQPFTDTQYF. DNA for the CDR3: TGTGCCAGCAGCACGGGACAGCCTTTCACAGATACGCAGTATTTT.

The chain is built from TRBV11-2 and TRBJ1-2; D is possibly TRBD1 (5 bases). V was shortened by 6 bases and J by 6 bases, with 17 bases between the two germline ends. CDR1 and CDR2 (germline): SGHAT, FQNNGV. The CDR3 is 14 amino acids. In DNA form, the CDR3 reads TGTGCCAGCAGGGCCGGGCAGGGCAGTAATGGCTACACCTTC. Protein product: CASRAGQGSNGYTF.

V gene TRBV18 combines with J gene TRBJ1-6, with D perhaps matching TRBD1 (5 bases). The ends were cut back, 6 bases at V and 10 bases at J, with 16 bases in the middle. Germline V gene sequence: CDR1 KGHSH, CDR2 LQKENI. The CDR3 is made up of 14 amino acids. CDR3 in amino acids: CASSPKEQGSPLHF. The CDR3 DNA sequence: TGTGCCAGCTCCCCAAAAGAGCAGGGATCACCCCTCCACTTT.

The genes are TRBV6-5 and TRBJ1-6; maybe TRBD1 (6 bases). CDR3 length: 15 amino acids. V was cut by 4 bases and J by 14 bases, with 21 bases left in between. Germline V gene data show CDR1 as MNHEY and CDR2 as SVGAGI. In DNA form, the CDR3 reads TGTGCCAGCAGTTCCCCTTCGCAGGGGATTCGGACCCTCCACTTT. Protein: CASSSPSQGIRTLHF.

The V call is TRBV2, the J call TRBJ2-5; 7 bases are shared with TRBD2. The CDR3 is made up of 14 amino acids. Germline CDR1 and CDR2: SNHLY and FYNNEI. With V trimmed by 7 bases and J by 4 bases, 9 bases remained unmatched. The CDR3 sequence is CASTTTSLAETQYF. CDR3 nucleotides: TGTGCCAGCACAACGACTAGCTTGGCAGAGACCCAGTACTTC.

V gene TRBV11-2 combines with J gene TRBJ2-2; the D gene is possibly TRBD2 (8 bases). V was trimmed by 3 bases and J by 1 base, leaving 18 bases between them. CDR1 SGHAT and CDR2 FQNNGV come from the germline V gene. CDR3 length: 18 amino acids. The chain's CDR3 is CASSFPGGGQMNTGELFF. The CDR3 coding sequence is TGTGCCAGCAGCTTCCCGGGGGGGGGACAGATGAACACCGGGGAGCTGTTTTTT.